This T cell receptor (beta chain) originates from a study of PD-1 blockade in classical Hodgkin lymphoma. Study-wide points: Complete responders matched newly diagnosed patients in baseline diversity. Repertoire difference causes, possibly disease activity or prior therapy, remain undefined. Exclusion applied to patients who initiated nivolumab less than 1 year following ASCT.

Sequencing used immunoSEQ multiplex PCR; TCRdb keeps in-frame clones, though not all of them. This table holds 75,000 to 100,000 clones, approximately 88% found once. The CDR3 loop spans 16 amino acids. The V gene end was trimmed by 10 bases and the J gene end by 3 bases; junction bases not matched to a gene: 17. The germline V gene encodes CDR1 MDHEN and CDR2 SYDVKM. In the case of this clone: Its matching antigen is unknown.

Each and every patient relapsed after autologous stem cell transplantation, and patients got differing brentuximab vedotin exposure. This receptor was identified in a human donor with classical Hodgkin lymphoma. The chain is built from TRBV28 and TRBJ1-2; 7 nucleotides align to TRBD1. The material was peripheral blood mononuclear cells (PBMCs), obtained at baseline. Here the CDR3 reads CAIKPGGAGLDYGYTF. In nucleotides, the CDR3 is TGTGCCATAAAGCCAGGGGGTGCCGGTTTAGACTATGGCTACACCTTC.